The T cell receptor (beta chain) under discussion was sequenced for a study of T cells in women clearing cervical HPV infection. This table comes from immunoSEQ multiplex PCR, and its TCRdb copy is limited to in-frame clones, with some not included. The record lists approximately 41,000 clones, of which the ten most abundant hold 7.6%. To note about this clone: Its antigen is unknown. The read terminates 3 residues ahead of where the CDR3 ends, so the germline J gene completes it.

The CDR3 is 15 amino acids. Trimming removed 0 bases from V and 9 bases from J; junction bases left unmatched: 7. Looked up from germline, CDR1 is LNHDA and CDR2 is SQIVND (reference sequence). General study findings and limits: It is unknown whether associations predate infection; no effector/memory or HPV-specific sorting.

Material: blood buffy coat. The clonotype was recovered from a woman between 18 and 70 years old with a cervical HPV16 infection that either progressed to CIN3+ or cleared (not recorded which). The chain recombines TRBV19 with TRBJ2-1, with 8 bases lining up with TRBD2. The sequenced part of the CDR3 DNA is TGTGCCAGTAGTATAGATAGAGCGGGAGTGGGTGAG. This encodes CASSIDRAGVGE. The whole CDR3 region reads CASSIDRAGVGEQFF.